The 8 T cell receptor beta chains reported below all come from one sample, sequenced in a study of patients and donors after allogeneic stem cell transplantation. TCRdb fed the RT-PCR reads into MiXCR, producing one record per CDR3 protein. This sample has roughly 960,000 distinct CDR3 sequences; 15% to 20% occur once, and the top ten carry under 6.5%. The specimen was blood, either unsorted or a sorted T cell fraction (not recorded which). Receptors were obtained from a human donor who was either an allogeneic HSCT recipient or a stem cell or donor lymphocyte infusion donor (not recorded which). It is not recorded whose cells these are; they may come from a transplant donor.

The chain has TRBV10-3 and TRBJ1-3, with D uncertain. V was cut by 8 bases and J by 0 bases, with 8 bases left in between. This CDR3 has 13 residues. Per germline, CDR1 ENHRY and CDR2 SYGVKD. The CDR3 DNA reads TGTGCCATCCTCGTTAGCTCTGGAAACACCATATATTTT. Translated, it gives CAILVSSGNTIYF.

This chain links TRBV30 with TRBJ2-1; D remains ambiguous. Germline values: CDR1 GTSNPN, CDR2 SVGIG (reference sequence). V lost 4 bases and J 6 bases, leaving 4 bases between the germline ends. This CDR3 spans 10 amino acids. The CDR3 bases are TGTGCCTGGAACGGCAATGAGCAGTTCTTC. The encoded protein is CAWNGNEQFF.

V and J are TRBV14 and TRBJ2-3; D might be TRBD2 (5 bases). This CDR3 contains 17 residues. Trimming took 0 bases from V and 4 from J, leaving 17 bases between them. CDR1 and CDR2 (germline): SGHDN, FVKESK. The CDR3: CASSQDEGVIVSDTQYF. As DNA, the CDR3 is TGTGCCAGCAGCCAAGACGAGGGTGTTATAGTATCAGATACGCAGTATTTT. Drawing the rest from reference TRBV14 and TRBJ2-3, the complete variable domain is EAGVTQFPSHSVIEKGQTVTLRCDPISGHDNLYWYRRVMGKEIKFLLHFVKESKQDESGMPNNRFLAERTGGTYSTLKVQPAELEDSGVYFCASSQDEGVIVSDTQYFGPGTRLTVL.

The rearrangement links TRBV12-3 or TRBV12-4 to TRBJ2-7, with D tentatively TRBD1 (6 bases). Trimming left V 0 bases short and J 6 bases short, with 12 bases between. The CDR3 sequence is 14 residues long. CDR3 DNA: TGTGCCAGCAGTTTAGCCCTACAGGGTGCCGAGCAGTACTTC. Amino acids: CASSLALQGAEQYF.

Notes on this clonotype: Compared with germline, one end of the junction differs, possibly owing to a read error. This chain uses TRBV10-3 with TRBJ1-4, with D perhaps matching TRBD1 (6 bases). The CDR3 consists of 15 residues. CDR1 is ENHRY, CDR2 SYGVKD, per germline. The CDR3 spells CASSDGQGIKEKLFF. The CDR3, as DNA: TGTGCCAGCAGTGATGGGCAGGGGATTAAAGAAAAACTGTTTTTT.

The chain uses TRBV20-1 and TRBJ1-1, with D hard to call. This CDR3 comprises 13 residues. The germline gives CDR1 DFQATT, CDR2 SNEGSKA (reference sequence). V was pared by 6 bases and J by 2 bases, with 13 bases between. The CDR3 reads CSAQSSGNTEAFF. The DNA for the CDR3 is TGCAGTGCCCAGAGCTCGGGTAACACTGAAGCTTTCTTT.

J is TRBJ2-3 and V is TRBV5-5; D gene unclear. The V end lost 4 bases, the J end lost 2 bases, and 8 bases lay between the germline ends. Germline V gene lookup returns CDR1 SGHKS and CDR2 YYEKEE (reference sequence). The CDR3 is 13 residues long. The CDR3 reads CASSGSYTDTQYF. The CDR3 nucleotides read TGTGCCAGCAGCGGAAGTTACACAGATACGCAGTATTTT.

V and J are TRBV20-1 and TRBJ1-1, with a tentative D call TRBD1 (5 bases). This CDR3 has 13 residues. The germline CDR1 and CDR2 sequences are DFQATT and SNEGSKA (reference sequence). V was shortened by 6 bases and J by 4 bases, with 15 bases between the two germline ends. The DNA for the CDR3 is TGCAGTGCCGACCGGGACTGGGCCACTGAAGCTTTCTTT. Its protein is CSADRDWATEAFF.